This TCR beta chain was profiled in a study of T cell changes during pregnancy in multiple sclerosis. J was trimmed by 5 bases and V by 4 bases; bases with no gene match: 7. The germline gives CDR1 LGHNA, CDR2 YNFKEQ. There are 14 residues in the CDR3. Measured with immunoSEQ multiplex PCR; TCRdb has only the in-frame clones, and not every one. Among 15,000 to 20,000 clones listed, about nine tenths were seen once. By share of the sample, this clone is medium-sized. This sequence originates from a female donor in good health, enrolled as a control in a pregnancy study. The chain couples TRBV4-2 to TRBJ2-5; TRBD2 agrees at 7 bases. The specimen comprised CD8+ T cells from peripheral blood mononuclear cells, sampled in the third trimester of pregnancy. The CDR3 sequence: CASSPLAGDETQYF. CDR3 nucleotide sequence: TGTGCCAGCAGCCCTCTGGCGGGGGATGAGACCCAGTACTTC.